Each of the 30 T cell receptor beta chains below was sequenced from the same sample in a study of radiotherapy plus CTLA-4 blockade in lung cancer. The table came from immunoSEQ multiplex PCR; TCRdb's copy has only in-frame clones and leaves some out. The table shows roughly 55,000 clones, with 72% occurring only once. Sequencing used peripheral blood, obtained from a patient treated with radiotherapy plus ipilimumab. The receptor source for this set is a human donor with non-small cell lung cancer whose response to radiotherapy plus ipilimumab could not be evaluated.

The chain links TRBV6-5 to TRBJ2-2; 8 positions agree with TRBD1. This CDR3 is built from 14 residues. With V trimmed by 6 bases and J by 6 bases, 6 bases remained unmatched. Germline values: CDR1 MNHEY, CDR2 SVGAGI. The CDR3 protein is CASRRQGFSGELFF. CDR3 sequence (DNA): TGTGCCAGCAGACGACAGGGGTTCTCCGGGGAGCTGTTTTTT.

The count of this clone is one. This chain connects TRBV7-3 to TRBJ1-1; D might be TRBD1 (5 bases). The CDR3 spans 17 residues. Germline V CDR1 and CDR2: SGHTA, FQGTGA. V shed 5 bases and J shed 2 bases, with 21 bases lying between them. In nucleotides, the CDR3 is TGTGCCAGCAGCCTCAACATAGGACACCCTTTCAACACTGAAGCTTTCTTT. Translated: CASSLNIGHPFNTEAFF.

V and J are TRBV5-1 and TRBJ1-1; 8 bases match TRBD1. CDR1 is SGHRS and CDR2 is YFSETQ in the germline V gene. Trimming cost V 4 bases and J 10 bases; bases outside gene matches: 3. CDR3 length equals 11 residues. The CDR3 here is CASSADRGAFF. CDR3 nucleotides: TGCGCCAGCAGCGCTGACAGGGGAGCTTTCTTT.

J is TRBJ2-6 and V is TRBV19; TRBD1 matches at 9 bases. Germline assignment: CDR1 LNHDA and CDR2 SQIVND (reference sequence). CDR3 length: 19 residues. With V trimmed by 7 bases and J by 0 bases, 13 bases remained unmatched. Written as DNA, the CDR3 is TGTGCCAGTACTTCCCTTAGGACAGGGGACCCCTCTGGGGCCAACGTCCTGACTTTC. Protein sequence: CASTSLRTGDPSGANVLTF.

J is TRBJ2-7 and V is TRBV6-5; TRBD1 might be the D (5 bases). Trimming took off 5 bases at V and 7 bases at J, with 15 bases between the two ends. The CDR3 sequence is 13 residues long. Per the germline V gene, CDR1 is MNHEY and CDR2 is SVGAGI. CDR3 protein: CASSDRALREQYF. CDR3 nucleotide sequence: TGTGCCAGCAGTGACAGAGCTCTACGAGAGCAGTACTTC.

The chain carries TRBV10-3 and TRBJ2-7; TRBD2 matches 11 bases. V gave up 5 bases and J gave up 5 bases; unmatched junction bases: 2. Per germline, CDR1 ENHRY and CDR2 SYGVKD. The CDR3 extends over 13 amino acids. CDR3: CAISLAGGDEQYF. The DNA for the CDR3 is TGTGCCATCAGTCTAGCGGGAGGCGACGAGCAGTACTTC.

The chain uses TRBV6-4 and TRBJ2-1; D is possibly TRBD1 (6 bases). V lost 5 bases and J lost 0, with 8 bases in between. The germline V gene encodes CDR1 MRHNA and CDR2 SNTAGT. The CDR3 runs to 14 residues. This chain's CDR3 is CASSTGSSYNEQFF. CDR3 nucleotide sequence: TGTGCCAGCAGTACAGGGAGCTCCTACAATGAGCAGTTCTTC.

This clone was detected many times. This sequence joins TRBV30 and TRBJ2-7, with 8 bases matching TRBD1. Germline assignment: CDR1 GTSNPN and CDR2 SVGIG (reference sequence). The ends lost 3 bases at V and 11 bases at J; junction bases unmatched: 9. The CDR3 sequence is 12 residues long. The chain's CDR3 is CAWSRLDRAEYF. Written as DNA, the CDR3 is TGTGCCTGGAGCAGATTGGACAGGGCGGAGTACTTC.

The chain recombines TRBV28 with TRBJ2-2; 12 bases match TRBD1. CDR3 length: 15 residues. With V trimmed by 10 bases and J by 4 bases, 7 bases remained unmatched. Germline lookup yields CDR1 MDHEN and CDR2 SYDVKM. This CDR3 reads CATVRDRGRTGELFF. The CDR3 coding sequence is TGTGCCACGGTAAGGGACAGGGGGCGCACCGGGGAGCTGTTTTTT.

The genes are TRBV10-3 and TRBJ2-7; the match to TRBD2 covers 14 bases. This CDR3 is 15 amino acids long. CDR1 is ENHRY and CDR2 is SYGVKD in the germline V gene. V shed 9 bases, J shed 3 bases, and the junction held 7 bases outside the gene matches. The CDR3 DNA follows: TGTGCCATGACGGACGGGACTAGCGGGAGCTACGAGCAGTACTTC. It encodes CAMTDGTSGSYEQYF.

The chain links TRBV25-1 to TRBJ1-1; possibly TRBD1 for D (5 bases). V lost 1 base and J lost 6, with 12 bases in between. This CDR3 spans 14 amino acids. Germline CDR1 is MGHDK and CDR2 is SYGVNS. CDR3 in amino acids: CASSEWFAGSEAFF. CDR3 nucleotides: TGTGCCAGCAGTGAATGGTTTGCAGGGTCTGAAGCTTTCTTT.

The CDR3 bases are TGTGCCACCAGCACAAATCAGCGGGGCGGCTCCTACGAGCAGTACTTC. Translated: CATSTNQRGGSYEQYF. The rearrangement joins TRBV15 to TRBJ2-7; TRBD2 matches 7 bases. This CDR3 has 16 amino acids. Germline CDR1 LNHNV, CDR2 YYDKDF (reference sequence). Trimming at V came to 4 bases and at J to 0 bases, leaving 9 bases not matched to a gene.

The genes are TRBV27 and TRBJ2-1, with 12 nucleotides matching TRBD1. The CDR3 is made up of 15 amino acids. The germline CDR1 and CDR2 sequences are MNHEY and SMNVEV (reference sequence). V was clipped by 3 bases and J by 7 bases; unmatched bases: 4. In DNA form, the CDR3 reads TGTGCCAGCAGTTTGGGACAGGGGGCAGGGAATGAGCAGTTCTTC. It specifies CASSLGQGAGNEQFF.

The rearrangement joins TRBV7-8 to TRBJ1-1; D unclear. The V gene's germline CDR1 is SGHVS and CDR2 FQNEAQ. The CDR3 loop spans 13 amino acids. The ends were cut back, 3 bases at V and 1 base at J, with 6 bases in the middle. The CDR3 sequence: CASSFRQNTEAFF. In nucleotides, the CDR3 is TGTGCCAGCAGCTTTAGACAGAACACTGAAGCTTTCTTT.

V is TRBV10-3 and J is TRBJ2-3; TRBD2 matches at 11 bases. The V and J ends lost 4 bases and 4 bases, in that order; junction bases with no gene match: 4. CDR1 is ENHRY and CDR2 is SYGVKD in the germline V gene. The CDR3 has 15 amino acids. The CDR3 here is CAISVAGGRSDTQYF. As DNA, the CDR3 is TGTGCCATCAGTGTAGCGGGGGGGAGGTCAGATACGCAGTATTTT.

This clone occurred a few times. The chain is built from TRBV6-6 and TRBJ1-2; D uncertain. CDR3 length: 14 residues. Germline values: CDR1 MNHNY, CDR2 SVGAGI (reference sequence). V shed 1 base and J shed 7 bases, with 13 bases lying between them. CDR3 amino acids: CASSYYAPRSGYTF. Written as DNA, the CDR3 is TGTGCCAGCAGTTACTATGCACCGAGGAGTGGCTACACCTTC.

This clone was counted a single time. V usage is TRBV29-1 and J usage is TRBJ2-5, with D perhaps TRBD2 (6 bases). Germline CDR1 reads SQVTM; CDR2 reads ANQGSEA. This CDR3 comprises 11 residues. V was shortened by 7 bases and J by 1 base, with 7 bases between the two germline ends. In nucleotides, the CDR3 is TGCAGCGCCGGGGGCCAAGAGACCCAGTACTTC. Its protein product is CSAGGQETQYF.

The CDR3 bases are TGTGCCAGCAGCGGGAGACACAATGAGCAGTTCTTC. Protein sequence: CASSGRHNEQFF. The rearrangement uses TRBV11-3 and TRBJ2-1, with D tentatively TRBD2 (5 bases). Between the trimmed V and J ends, which lost 5 bases and 5 bases, there was a span of 7 bases. The CDR3 has 12 residues. Germline V gene sequence: CDR1 SGHNT, CDR2 YENEEA. Supplemented by reference TRBV11-3 and TRBJ2-1, the full variable domain reads EAGVVQSPRYKIIEKKQPVAFWCNPISGHNTLYWYLQNLGQGPELLIRYENEEAVDDSQLPKDRFSAERLKGVDSTLKIQPAELGDSAVYLCASSGRHNEQFFGPGTRLTVL.

Here the CDR3 DNA reads TGTGCCAGCAGTGAAGTTCAGGGGGTGGGTGGCTACACCTTC. It encodes CASSEVQGVGGYTF. The genes are TRBV2 and TRBJ1-2; 7 nucleotides line up with TRBD1. CDR3 length: 14 amino acids. The V gene end was trimmed by 1 base and the J gene end by 7 bases; junction bases not matched to a gene: 6. Germline CDR1 and CDR2: SNHLY and FYNNEI.

The chain has TRBV9 and TRBJ1-2; 7 bases line up with TRBD1. CDR1 is SGDLS, CDR2 YYNGEE, per germline. CDR3 length: 15 residues. The V and J ends lost 4 bases and 4 bases, in that order; junction bases with no gene match: 10. In DNA form, the CDR3 reads TGTGCCAGCAGCCGACCGGGACAGTCGACCTATGGCTACACCTTC. It translates to CASSRPGQSTYGYTF.

The chain recombines TRBV13 with TRBJ2-1, with 7 bases lining up with TRBD2. This CDR3 is 14 amino acids long. Trimming at V came to 0 bases and at J to 7 bases, leaving 3 bases not matched to a gene. CDR1 and CDR2 (germline): PRHDT, FYEKMQ (reference sequence). CDR3 in amino acids: CASSLGREWNEQFF. In DNA form, the CDR3 reads TGTGCCAGCAGCTTAGGGCGGGAGTGGAATGAGCAGTTCTTC.

This rearrangement joins TRBV5-1 to TRBJ2-3, with a tentative D call TRBD2 (5 bases). The V gene lost 4 bases and the J gene lost 2 bases, with 17 bases spanning the gap. This CDR3 has 16 residues. CDR1 and CDR2 from the germline V gene are SGHRS and YFSETQ. The CDR3 region is CASSGESRAYTDTQYF. In nucleotides, the CDR3 is TGCGCCAGCAGCGGGGAGTCGCGGGCCTACACAGATACGCAGTATTTT.

The CDR3 loop is CASRYRGNYGYTF. CDR3 DNA sequence: TGTGCCAGCAGGTACAGGGGTAACTATGGCTACACCTTC. This chain links TRBV6-5 with TRBJ1-2; 7 bases agree with TRBD1. CDR3 length: 13 residues. The junction had 2 bases not matched to a gene; V was cut back by 6 bases and J by 1 base. The germline gives CDR1 MNHEY, CDR2 SVGAGI.

Remarks on this clone: A junction end diverges from the germline sequence, so it may reflect a read error. This chain connects TRBV27 to TRBJ1-5; 8 bases align to TRBD1. CDR1 and CDR2 from the germline V gene are MNHEY and SMNVEV (reference sequence). The CDR3 contains 13 residues. This chain's CDR3 is CATSPGGPWPQHF. The CDR3 bases are TGTGCCACCAGTCCAGGGGGCCCATGGCCCCAGCATTTT.

This clone was counted only a few times. The J gene is TRBJ2-1, the V gene TRBV5-1, with D possibly matching TRBD2 (6 bases). The germline CDR1 and CDR2 sequences are SGHRS and YFSETQ. Trimming pared 6 bases from V and 9 bases from J, leaving 19 bases between. CDR3 length: 14 amino acids. The CDR3 sequence: CASTRGYLGAEQFF. In DNA, the CDR3 is TGCGCCAGCACGCGGGGCTACCTTGGGGCTGAGCAGTTCTTC.

The CDR3 sequence is CASSLAGQDYGYTF. CDR3 coding DNA: TGTGCCAGCAGCTTAGCGGGACAGGACTATGGCTACACCTTC. The J gene is TRBJ1-2, the V gene TRBV7-9, with TRBD1 identical over 8 bases. The CDR3 consists of 14 residues. Unmatched junction bases numbered 0, after V lost 0 bases and J lost 3 bases. Germline CDR1 is SEHNR and CDR2 is FQNEAQ (reference sequence).

Comment on this clone: The junction departs from the called germline gene at one end, perhaps through a read error. Within the sample, other DNA sequences also encode this same CDR3. This sequence joins TRBV2 and TRBJ2-2; TRBD1 matches 12 bases. CDR1 and CDR2 (germline): SNHLY, FYNNEI. The CDR3 runs to 13 residues. The CDR3, as DNA: TGTGCCAGCAGGGGGACAGGGGGCGGGGAACTGTTTTTT. Translation gives CASRGTGGGELFF.

This clone appeared a few times. The chain joins TRBV4-2 to TRBJ1-4; D is possibly TRBD1 (5 bases). Germline V gene lookup returns CDR1 LGHNA and CDR2 YNFKEQ. This CDR3 has 17 amino acids. Deletions cut 0 bases from V and 6 bases from J, with 17 bases between. The DNA for the CDR3 is TGTGCCAGCAGCCAAGATACGGGCAGGGTAGACGATGAAAAACTGTTTTTT. This encodes CASSQDTGRVDDEKLFF.

The V gene is TRBV6-1, the J gene TRBJ1-2; 7 bases line up with TRBD1. J was trimmed by 4 bases and V by 5 bases; bases with no gene match: 10. This CDR3 contains 15 residues. Germline assignment: CDR1 MNHNS and CDR2 SASEGT. CDR3 sequence: CASSTGDFTGYGYTF. CDR3 nucleotides: TGTGCCAGCAGTACAGGGGACTTTACGGGCTATGGCTACACCTTC.

The genes are TRBV20-1 and TRBJ1-2; D not resolved. This CDR3 is 11 amino acids long. Germline values: CDR1 DFQATT, CDR2 SNEGSKA (reference sequence). Trimming left V 1 base short and J 8 bases short, with 8 bases between. In DNA, the CDR3 is TGCAGTGCTAGAGGTCCTGTAGGCTACACCTTC. Its translation: CSARGPVGYTF.